This entry describes one TCR beta chain. No antigen is known for it. Base qualities were left out, and no much larger clone turns up one base away. The CDR3 regions of human TCRbeta chains were analyzed by immunosequencing. The source study handled its data this way. Repertoire TCRs were checked for matches against a reference library of SARS-CoV-2-specific TCRs that had been generated using the MIRA antigen-specificity platform. Breadth was defined as the fraction of unique TCRs that were SARS-CoV-2-associated, and depth was defined as the fraction of total T cells that were SARS-CoV-2-associated. Using the MIRA data, each spike-specific TCR was mapped to the spike region that the TCR reacts to and placed in a CD4 or CD8 class. Log10-transformed breadth and depth values were compared by one-way ANOVA with Sidak's multiple comparisons tests. This immuneACCESS table, as held by TCRdb, lists in-frame sequences with V and J called but not all clones. Of the missing ones, under half trace to an unresolved V gene in checked studies; the others have no known cause. Clone size and V and J calls were adopted from that table, with D and trimming inferred from the DNA. Within this sample are around 120,000 clones, with around 94% of them counted one time only. About 2.2% of the sample comes from the top ten.

The V end gives up 5 bases and the J end 6 bases, leaving 4 bases in the junction not matched to a gene. The CDR3 goes from the cysteine to the phenylalanine over 14 residues. Only the CDR3 region is kept as DNA, spanning 42 bases read in frame from base 1. Based on the germline V gene, the CDR1 and CDR2 sequences are SGHTA and FQGTGA. This record belongs to a study of T cell responses to AZD1222 COVID-19 vaccine (dated by TCRdb to 2020 to 2022). Background for the entire study: AZD1222 recipients given second doses at about 4 weeks or at about 12 weeks were pooled, since spike-specific TCR depth and breadth were not found to differ between the two schedules. Trial participants were enrolled by age into subgroups of 18-55, 56-69 and 70-plus years, and about 150, 27 and 61 TCR-sequenced participants, respectively, were included in these subgroups. A total of more than 230 trial participants underwent TCR sequencing, of whom roughly 210 had received two doses of AZD1222 and around 25 had received two doses of the MenACWY control vaccine. The research as a whole found: In the small 56-69-year group, the increase in depth fell short of significance, most likely because of low power. Most participants were white British and females outnumbered males, and the authors suggested that clonal diversity may have been underestimated. Epitopes outside the regions mutated in the B.1.351 and B.1.1.7 variants were reportedly recognized by nearly half of the unique spike-specific TCRs. After two AZD1222 doses, spike-specific TCR breadth and depth were significantly higher than at day 0 and than in MenACWY recipients. No day 14 peak-response samples were available, so repertoires were characterized only after the peak T cell response. The whole spike protein was spanned by vaccine-associated CD4 TCRs, and dominant responses were seen in regions 160-218 and 743-854. Conclusions about previously exposed vaccinees were limited because only six AZD1222 recipients were SARS-CoV-2 seropositive at baseline.

Read against the paper, the sample's time point label means: baseline before first vaccination. Vaccinee samples were obtained from the UK trials COV001 and COV002, which included a single-blind randomized controlled phase 2/3 trial of AZD1222 (ChAdOx1 nCoV-19) in healthy adults. For TCRbeta chain sequencing, PBMC samples from trial participants were taken at day 0 and at day 28 after the second dose. The sample was peripheral blood, taken on day 0 of AZD1222 vaccination. Recombination connected TRBV7-3 to TRBJ1-1, with 12 bases matching TRBD1. This clonotype was sampled from an adult in good health. The CDR3 protein: CASSAGTGGSEAFF. The nucleotides are TGTGCCAGCAGCGCCGGGACAGGGGGCTCTGAAGCTTTCTTT.